This T cell receptor beta chain stems from a study of OX40 agonist ivuxolimab in advanced cancers. The CDR3 is 14 residues long. Germline V gene data show CDR1 as SGHTA and CDR2 as FQGTGA. The junction had 3 bases not matched to a gene; V was cut back by 4 bases and J by 2 bases. Here immunoSEQ multiplex PCR was the method, and the copy in TCRdb shows in-frame clones only, minus some. Among under 90,000 clones listed, roughly 85% were seen once. The TCR originated in an adult with an advanced solid tumor such as melanoma, head and neck, liver or kidney cancer. Here the sequenced sample was CD4+ or CD8+ T cells sorted from blood, taken in a trial of the OX40 agonist ivuxolimab. The chain employs TRBV7-3 and TRBJ2-3, with 7 nucleotides matching TRBD2. CDR3 nucleotide sequence: TGTGCCAGCAGCTCACTAGCGTCCACAGATACGCAGTATTTT. Translation gives CASSSLASTDTQYF.